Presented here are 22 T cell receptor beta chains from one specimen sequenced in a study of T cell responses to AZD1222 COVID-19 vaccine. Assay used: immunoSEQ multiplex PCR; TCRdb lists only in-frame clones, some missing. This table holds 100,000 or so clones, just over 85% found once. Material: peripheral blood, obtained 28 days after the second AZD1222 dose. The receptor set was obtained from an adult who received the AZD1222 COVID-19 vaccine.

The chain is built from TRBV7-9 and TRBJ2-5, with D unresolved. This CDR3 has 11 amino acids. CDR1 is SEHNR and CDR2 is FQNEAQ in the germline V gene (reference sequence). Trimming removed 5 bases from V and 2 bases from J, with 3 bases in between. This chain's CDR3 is CASSIQETQYF. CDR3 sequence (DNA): TGTGCCAGCAGCATACAAGAGACCCAGTACTTC. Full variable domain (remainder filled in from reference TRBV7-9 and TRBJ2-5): DTGVSQNPRHKITKRGQNVTFRCDPISEHNRLYWYRQTLGQGPEFLTYFQNEAQLEKSRLLSDRFSAERPKGSFSTLEIQRTEQGDSAMYLCASSIQETQYFGPGTRLLVL.

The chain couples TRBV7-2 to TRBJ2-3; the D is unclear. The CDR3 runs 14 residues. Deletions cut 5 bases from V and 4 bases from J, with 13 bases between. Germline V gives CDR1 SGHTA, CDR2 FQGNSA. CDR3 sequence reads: CASSPGGASDTQYF. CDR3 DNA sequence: TGTGCCAGCAGCCCCGGTGGAGCCTCAGATACGCAGTATTTT.

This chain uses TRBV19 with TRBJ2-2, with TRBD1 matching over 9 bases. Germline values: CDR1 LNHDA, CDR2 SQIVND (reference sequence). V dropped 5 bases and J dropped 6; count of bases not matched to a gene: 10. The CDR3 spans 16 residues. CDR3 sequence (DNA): TGTGCCAGTAGTTCCCCGGGGACAGGGTTGTCCGGGGAGCTGTTTTTT. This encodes CASSSPGTGLSGELFF.

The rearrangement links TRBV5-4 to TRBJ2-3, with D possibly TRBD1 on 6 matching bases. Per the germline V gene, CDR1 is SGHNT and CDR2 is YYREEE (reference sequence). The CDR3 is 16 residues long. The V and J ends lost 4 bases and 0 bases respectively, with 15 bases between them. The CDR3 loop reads CASSPPGTISTDTQYF. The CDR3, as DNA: TGTGCCAGCAGCCCCCCCGGGACAATAAGCACAGATACGCAGTATTTT. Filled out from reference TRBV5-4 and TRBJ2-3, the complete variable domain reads ETGVTQSPTHLIKTRGQQVTLRCSSQSGHNTVSWYQQALGQGPQFIFQYYREEENGRGNFPPRFSGLQFPNYSSELNVNALELDDSALYLCASSPPGTISTDTQYFGPGTRLTVL.

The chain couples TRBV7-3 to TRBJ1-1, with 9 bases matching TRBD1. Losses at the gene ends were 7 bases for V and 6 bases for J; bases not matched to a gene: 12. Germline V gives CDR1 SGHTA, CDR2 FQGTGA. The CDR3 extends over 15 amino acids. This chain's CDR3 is CASTRGQGRMPEAFF. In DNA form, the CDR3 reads TGTGCCAGCACCCGGGGACAGGGACGGATGCCTGAAGCTTTCTTT.

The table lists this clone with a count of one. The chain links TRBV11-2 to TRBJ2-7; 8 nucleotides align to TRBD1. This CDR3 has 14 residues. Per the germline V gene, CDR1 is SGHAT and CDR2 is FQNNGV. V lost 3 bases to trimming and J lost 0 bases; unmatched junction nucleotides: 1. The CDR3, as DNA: TGTGCCAGCAGCTTCGGGACAGGCTCCTACGAGCAGTACTTC. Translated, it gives CASSFGTGSYEQYF.

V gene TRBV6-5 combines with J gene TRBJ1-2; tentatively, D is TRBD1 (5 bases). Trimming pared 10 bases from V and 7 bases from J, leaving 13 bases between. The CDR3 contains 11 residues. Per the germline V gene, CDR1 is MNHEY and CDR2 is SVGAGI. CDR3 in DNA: TGTGCCACCCATAGGGGAGGTGGCTACACCTTC. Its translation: CATHRGGGYTF.

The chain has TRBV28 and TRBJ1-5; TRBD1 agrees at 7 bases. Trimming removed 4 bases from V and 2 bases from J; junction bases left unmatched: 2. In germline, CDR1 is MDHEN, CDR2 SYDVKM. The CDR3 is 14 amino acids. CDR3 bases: TGTGCCAGCAGTTCAGGGGGTCGCAATCAGCCCCAGCATTTT. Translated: CASSSGGRNQPQHF.

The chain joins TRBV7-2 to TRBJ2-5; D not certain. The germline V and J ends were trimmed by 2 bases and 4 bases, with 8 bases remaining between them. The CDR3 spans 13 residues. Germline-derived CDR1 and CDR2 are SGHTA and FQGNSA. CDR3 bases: TGTGCCAGCAGCTTAACAGTCCGAGAGACCCAGTACTTC. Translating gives CASSLTVRETQYF. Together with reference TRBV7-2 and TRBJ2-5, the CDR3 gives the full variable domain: GAGVSQSPSNKVTEKGKDVELRCDPISGHTALYWYRQSLGQGLEFLIYFQGNSAPDKSGLPSDRFSAERTGGSVSTLTIQRTQQEDSAVYLCASSLTVRETQYFGPGTRLLVL.

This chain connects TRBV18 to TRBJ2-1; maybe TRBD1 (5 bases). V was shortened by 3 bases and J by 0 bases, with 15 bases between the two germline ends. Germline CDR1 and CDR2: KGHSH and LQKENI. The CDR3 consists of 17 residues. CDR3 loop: CASSPPRVSSSYNEQFF. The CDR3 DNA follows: TGTGCCAGCTCACCCCCCAGGGTATCGAGCTCCTACAATGAGCAGTTCTTC.

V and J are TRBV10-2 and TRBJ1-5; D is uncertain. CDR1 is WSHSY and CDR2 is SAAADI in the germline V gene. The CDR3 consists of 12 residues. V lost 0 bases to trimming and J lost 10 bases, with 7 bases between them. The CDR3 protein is CASSESTTPQHF. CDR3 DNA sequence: TGCGCCAGCAGTGAGTCGACGACACCCCAGCATTTT.

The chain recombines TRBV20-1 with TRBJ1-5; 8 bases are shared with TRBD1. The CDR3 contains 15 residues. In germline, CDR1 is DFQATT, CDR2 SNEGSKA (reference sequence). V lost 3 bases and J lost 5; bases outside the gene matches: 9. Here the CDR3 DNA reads TGCAGTGCTAGTGGGGCAGGGGGCCCAGATCAGCCCCAGCATTTT. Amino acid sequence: CSASGAGGPDQPQHF.

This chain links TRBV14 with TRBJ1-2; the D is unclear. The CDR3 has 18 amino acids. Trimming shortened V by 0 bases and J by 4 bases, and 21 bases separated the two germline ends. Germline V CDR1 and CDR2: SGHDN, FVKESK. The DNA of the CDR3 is TGTGCCAGCAGCCAAGATCTGGGTGGTACGGTGGGTGCCTATGGCTACACCTTC. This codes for CASSQDLGGTVGAYGYTF.

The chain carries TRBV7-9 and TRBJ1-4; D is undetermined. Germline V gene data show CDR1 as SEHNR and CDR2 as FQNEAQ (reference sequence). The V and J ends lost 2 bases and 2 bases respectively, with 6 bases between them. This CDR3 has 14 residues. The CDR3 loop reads CASSLRITNEKLFF. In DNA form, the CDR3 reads TGTGCCAGCAGCTTAAGGATCACTAATGAAAAACTGTTTTTT.

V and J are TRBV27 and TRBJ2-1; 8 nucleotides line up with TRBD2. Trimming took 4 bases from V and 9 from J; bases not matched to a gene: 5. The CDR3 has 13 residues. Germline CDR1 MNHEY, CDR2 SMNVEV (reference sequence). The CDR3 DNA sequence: TGTGCCAGCAGTTCTCGGGAGGGCCGTGAGCAGTTCTTC. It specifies CASSSREGREQFF.

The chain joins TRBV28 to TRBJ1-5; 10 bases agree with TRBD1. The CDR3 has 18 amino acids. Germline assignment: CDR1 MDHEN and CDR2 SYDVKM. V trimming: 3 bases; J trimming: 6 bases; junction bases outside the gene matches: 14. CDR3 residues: CASSFWDRGSAYGQPQHF. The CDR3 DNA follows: TGTGCCAGCAGTTTTTGGGACAGGGGTTCCGCGTACGGTCAGCCCCAGCATTTT.

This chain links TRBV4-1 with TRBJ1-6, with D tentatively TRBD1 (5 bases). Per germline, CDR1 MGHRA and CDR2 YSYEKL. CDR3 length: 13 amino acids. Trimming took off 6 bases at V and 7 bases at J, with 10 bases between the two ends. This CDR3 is CASRGGVNSPLHF. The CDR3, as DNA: TGCGCCAGCAGAGGAGGGGTAAATTCACCCCTCCACTTT.

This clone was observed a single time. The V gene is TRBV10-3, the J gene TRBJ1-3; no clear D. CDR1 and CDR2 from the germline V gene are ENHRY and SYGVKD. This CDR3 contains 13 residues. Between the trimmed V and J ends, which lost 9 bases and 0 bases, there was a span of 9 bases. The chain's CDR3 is CAIRMNSGNTIYF. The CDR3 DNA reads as TGTGCCATTCGGATGAACTCTGGAAACACCATATATTTT.

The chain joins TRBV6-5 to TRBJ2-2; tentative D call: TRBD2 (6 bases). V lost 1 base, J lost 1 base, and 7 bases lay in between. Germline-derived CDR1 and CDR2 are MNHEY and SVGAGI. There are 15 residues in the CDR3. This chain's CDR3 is CASSYWGLNTGELFF. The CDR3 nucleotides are TGTGCCAGCAGTTACTGGGGACTGAACACCGGGGAGCTGTTTTTT.

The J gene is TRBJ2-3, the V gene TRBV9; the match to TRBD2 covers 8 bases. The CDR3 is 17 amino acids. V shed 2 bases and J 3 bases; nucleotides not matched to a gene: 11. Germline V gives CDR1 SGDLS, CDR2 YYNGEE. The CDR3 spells CASSVLPGAGGTDTQYF. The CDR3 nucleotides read TGTGCCAGCAGCGTGCTACCGGGCGCGGGGGGTACAGATACGCAGTATTTT.

CDR3 sequence (DNA): TGTGCCAGCAGCTTGTCTGGGGCTGGTAATGAAAAACTGTTTTTT. It codes for CASSLSGAGNEKLFF. The chain is built from TRBV5-4 and TRBJ1-4, with D maybe TRBD1 (5 bases). The V and J ends lost 1 base and 4 bases respectively, with 11 bases between them. CDR3 length equals 15 residues. The V gene's germline CDR1 is SGHNT and CDR2 YYREEE (reference sequence).

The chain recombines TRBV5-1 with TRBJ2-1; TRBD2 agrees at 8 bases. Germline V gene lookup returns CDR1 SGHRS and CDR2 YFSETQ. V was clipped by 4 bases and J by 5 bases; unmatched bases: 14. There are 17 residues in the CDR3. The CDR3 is CASSRFGPGGPDNEQFF. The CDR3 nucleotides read TGCGCCAGCAGCCGCTTTGGCCCGGGAGGGCCCGACAATGAGCAGTTCTTC.